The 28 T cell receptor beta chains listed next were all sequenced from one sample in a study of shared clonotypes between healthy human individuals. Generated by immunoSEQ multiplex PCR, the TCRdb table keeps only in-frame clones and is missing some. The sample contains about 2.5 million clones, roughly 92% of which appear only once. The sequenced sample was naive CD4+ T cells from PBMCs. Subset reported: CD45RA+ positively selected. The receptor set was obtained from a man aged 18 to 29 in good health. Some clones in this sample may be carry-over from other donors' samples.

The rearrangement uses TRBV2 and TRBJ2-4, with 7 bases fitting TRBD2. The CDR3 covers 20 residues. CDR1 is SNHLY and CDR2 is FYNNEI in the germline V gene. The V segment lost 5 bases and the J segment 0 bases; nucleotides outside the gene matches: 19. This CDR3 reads CASSSRFGGGLVLAKNIQYF. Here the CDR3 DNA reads TGTGCCAGCAGTTCCCGATTCGGCGGGGGTTTGGTATTAGCCAAAAACATTCAGTACTTC. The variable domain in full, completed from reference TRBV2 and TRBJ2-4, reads EPEVTQTPSHQVTQMGQEVILRCVPISNHLYFYWYRQILGQKVEFLVSFYNNEISEKSEIFDDQFSVERPDGSNFTLKIRSTKLEDSAMYFCASSSRFGGGLVLAKNIQYFGAGTRLSVL.

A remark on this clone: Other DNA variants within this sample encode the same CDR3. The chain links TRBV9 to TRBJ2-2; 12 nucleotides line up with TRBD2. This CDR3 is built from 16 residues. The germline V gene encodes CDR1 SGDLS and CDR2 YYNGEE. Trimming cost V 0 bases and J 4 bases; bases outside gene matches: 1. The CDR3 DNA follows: TGTGCCAGCAGCGTAGGACTAGCGGGAGTCACCGGGGAGCTGTTTTTT. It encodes CASSVGLAGVTGELFF.

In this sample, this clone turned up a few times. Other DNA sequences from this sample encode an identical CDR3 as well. In nucleotides, the CDR3 is TGTGCCAGCTCACTTCAGGTGAACACTGAAGCTTTCTTT. Protein: CASSLQVNTEAFF. This chain connects TRBV18 to TRBJ1-1; unclear D gene. Germline assignment: CDR1 KGHSH and CDR2 LQKENI. Trimming shortened V by 4 bases and J by 0 bases, and 6 bases separated the two germline ends. This CDR3 contains 13 residues.

The CDR3 DNA is TGCAGCGTTAGCGGGAGGGCCGCAGATACGCAGTATTTT. Translated: CSVSGRAADTQYF. The chain recombines TRBV29-1 with TRBJ2-3, with 10 bases identical to TRBD2. CDR1 is SQVTM, CDR2 ANQGSEA, per germline. This CDR3 has 13 residues. The V and J ends lost 5 bases and 4 bases, in that order; junction bases with no gene match: 3.

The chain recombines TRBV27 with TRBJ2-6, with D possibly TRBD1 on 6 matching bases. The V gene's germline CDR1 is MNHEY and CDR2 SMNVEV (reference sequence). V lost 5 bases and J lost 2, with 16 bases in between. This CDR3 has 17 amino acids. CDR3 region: CASSPPTGLPGANVLTF. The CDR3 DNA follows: TGTGCCAGCAGTCCCCCGACAGGCCTACCTGGGGCCAACGTCCTGACTTTC.

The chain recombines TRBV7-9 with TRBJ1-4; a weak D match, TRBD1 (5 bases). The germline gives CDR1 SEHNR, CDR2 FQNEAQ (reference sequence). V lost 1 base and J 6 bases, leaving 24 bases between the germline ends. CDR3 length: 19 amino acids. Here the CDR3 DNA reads TGTGCCAGCAGCTTAGATCTTTCTTGGGGACGGCAACGGGATGAAAAACTGTTTTTT. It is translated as CASSLDLSWGRQRDEKLFF. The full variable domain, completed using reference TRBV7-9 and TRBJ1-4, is DTGVSQNPRHKITKRGQNVTFRCDPISEHNRLYWYRQTLGQGPEFLTYFQNEAQLEKSRLLSDRFSAERPKGSFSTLEIQRTEQGDSAMYLCASSLDLSWGRQRDEKLFFGSGTQLSVL.

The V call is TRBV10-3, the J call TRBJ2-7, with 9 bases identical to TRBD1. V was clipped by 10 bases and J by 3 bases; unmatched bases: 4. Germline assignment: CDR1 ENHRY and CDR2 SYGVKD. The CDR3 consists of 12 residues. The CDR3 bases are TGTGCCACCCTGACAGGGGGCTACGAGCAGTACTTC. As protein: CATLTGGYEQYF.

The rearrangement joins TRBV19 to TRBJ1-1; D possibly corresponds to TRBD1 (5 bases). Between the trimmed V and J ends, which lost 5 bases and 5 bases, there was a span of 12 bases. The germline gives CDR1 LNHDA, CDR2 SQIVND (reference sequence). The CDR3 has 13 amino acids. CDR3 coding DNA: TGTGCCAGTAGTTCAGCCGGGGGGACTGAAGCTTTCTTT. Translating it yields CASSSAGGTEAFF.

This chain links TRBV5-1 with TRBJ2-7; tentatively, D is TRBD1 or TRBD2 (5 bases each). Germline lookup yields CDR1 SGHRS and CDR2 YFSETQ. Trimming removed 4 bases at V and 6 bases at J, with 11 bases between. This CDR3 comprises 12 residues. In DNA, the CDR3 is TGCGCCAGCAGCGGCCGGGGCGGCGAGCAGTACTTC. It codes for CASSGRGGEQYF.

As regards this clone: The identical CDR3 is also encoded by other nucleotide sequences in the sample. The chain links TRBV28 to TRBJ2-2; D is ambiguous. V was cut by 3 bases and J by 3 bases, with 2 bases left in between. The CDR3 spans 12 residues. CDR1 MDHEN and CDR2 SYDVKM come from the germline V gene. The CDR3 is CASSFYTGELFF. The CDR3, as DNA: TGTGCCAGCAGTTTTTACACCGGGGAGCTGTTTTTT.

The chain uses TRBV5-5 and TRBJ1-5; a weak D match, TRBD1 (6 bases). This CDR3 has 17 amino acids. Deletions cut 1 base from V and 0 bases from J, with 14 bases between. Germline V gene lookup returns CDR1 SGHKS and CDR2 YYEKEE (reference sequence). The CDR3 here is CASSLLPGTSSNQPQHF. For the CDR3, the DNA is TGTGCCAGCAGCTTGCTTCCAGGGACATCTAGCAATCAGCCCCAGCATTTT.

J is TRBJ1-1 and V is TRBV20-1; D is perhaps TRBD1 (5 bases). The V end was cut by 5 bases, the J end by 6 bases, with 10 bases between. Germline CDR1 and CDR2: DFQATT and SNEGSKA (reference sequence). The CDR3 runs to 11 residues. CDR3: CSASGEAEAFF. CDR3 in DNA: TGCAGTGCTTCGGGGGAGGCTGAAGCTTTCTTT.

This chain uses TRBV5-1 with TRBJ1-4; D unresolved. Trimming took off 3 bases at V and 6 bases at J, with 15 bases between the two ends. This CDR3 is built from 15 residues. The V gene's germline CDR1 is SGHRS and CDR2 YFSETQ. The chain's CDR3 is CASSYREDGDEKLFF. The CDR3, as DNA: TGCGCCAGCAGCTATCGAGAGGACGGAGATGAAAAACTGTTTTTT.

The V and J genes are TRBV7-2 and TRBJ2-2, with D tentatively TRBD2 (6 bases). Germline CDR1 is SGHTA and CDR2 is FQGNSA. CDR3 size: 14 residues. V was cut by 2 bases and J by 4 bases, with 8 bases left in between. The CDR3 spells CASSLMGGTGELFF. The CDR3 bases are TGTGCCAGCAGCTTAATGGGAGGCACCGGGGAGCTGTTTTTT.

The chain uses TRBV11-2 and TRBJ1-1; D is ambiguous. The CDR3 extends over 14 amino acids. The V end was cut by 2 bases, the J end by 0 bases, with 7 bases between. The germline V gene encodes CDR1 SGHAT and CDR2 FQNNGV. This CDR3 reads CASSLRQMNTEAFF. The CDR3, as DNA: TGTGCCAGCAGCTTAAGGCAGATGAACACTGAAGCTTTCTTT. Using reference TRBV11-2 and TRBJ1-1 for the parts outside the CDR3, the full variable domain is EAGVAQSPRYKIIEKRQSVAFWCNPISGHATLYWYQQILGQGPKLLIQFQNNGVVDDSQLPKDRFSAERLKGVDSTLKIQPAKLEDSAVYLCASSLRQMNTEAFFGQGTRLTVV.

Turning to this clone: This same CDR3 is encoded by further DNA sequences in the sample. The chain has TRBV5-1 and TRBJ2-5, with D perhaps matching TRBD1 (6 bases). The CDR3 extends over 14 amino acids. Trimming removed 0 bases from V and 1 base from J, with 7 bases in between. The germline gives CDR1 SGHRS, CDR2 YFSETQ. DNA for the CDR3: TGCGCCAGCAGCTTGGAGGGGGTCCAAGAGACCCAGTACTTC. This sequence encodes CASSLEGVQETQYF.

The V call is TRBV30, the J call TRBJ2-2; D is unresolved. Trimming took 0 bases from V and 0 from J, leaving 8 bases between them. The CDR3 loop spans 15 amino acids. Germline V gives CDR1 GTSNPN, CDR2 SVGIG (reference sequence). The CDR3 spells CAWSVMQANTGELFF. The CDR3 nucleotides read TGTGCCTGGAGTGTAATGCAGGCGAACACCGGGGAGCTGTTTTTT.

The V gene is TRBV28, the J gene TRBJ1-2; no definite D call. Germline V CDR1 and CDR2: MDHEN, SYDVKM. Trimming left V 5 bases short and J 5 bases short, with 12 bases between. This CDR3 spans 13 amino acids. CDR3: CASSPTTTYGYTF. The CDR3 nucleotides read TGTGCCAGCAGTCCTACAACGACATATGGCTACACCTTC.

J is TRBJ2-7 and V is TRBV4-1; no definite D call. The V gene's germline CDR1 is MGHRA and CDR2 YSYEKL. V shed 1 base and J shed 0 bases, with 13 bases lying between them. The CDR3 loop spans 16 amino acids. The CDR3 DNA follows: TGCGCCAGCAGCCAAGTGGCCTCCAGGACCTCCTACGAGCAGTACTTC. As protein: CASSQVASRTSYEQYF.

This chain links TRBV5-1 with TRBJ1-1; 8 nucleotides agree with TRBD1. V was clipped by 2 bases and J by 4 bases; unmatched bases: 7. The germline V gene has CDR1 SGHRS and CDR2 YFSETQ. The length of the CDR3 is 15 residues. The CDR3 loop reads CASSFGGQGGTEAFF. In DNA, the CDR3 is TGCGCCAGCAGCTTCGGTGGACAGGGTGGCACTGAAGCTTTCTTT.

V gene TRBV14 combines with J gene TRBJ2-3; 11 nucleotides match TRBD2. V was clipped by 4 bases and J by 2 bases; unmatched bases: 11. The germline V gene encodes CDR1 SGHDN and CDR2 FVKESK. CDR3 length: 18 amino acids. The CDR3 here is CASSLDAGSGRVTDTQYF. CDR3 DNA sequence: TGTGCCAGCAGCCTCGACGCGGGTAGCGGGAGGGTCACAGATACGCAGTATTTT. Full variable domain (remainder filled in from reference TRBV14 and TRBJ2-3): EAGVTQFPSHSVIEKGQTVTLRCDPISGHDNLYWYRRVMGKEIKFLLHFVKESKQDESGMPNNRFLAERTGGTYSTLKVQPAELEDSGVYFCASSLDAGSGRVTDTQYFGPGTRLTVL.

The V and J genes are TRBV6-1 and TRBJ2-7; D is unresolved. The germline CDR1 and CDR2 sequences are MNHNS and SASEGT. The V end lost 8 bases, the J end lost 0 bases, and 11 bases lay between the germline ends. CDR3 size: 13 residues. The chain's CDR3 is CASGERISYEQYF. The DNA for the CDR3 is TGTGCCAGCGGCGAGCGTATCTCCTACGAGCAGTACTTC.

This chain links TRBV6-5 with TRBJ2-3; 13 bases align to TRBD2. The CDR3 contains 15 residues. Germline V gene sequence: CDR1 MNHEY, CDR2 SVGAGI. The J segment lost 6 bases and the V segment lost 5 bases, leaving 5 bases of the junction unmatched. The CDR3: CASSIGLAGVDTQYF. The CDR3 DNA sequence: TGTGCCAGCAGTATCGGACTAGCGGGAGTTGATACGCAGTATTTT.

CDR3 loop: CASSLGVTQGVNGELFF. DNA for the CDR3: TGTGCCAGCAGCTTGGGAGTAACACAGGGGGTTAACGGGGAGCTGTTTTTT. This sequence joins TRBV5-4 and TRBJ2-2; TRBD1 matches at 8 bases. Trimming removed 0 bases from V and 7 bases from J; junction bases left unmatched: 11. Germline assignment: CDR1 SGHNT and CDR2 YYREEE (reference sequence). This CDR3 comprises 17 residues.

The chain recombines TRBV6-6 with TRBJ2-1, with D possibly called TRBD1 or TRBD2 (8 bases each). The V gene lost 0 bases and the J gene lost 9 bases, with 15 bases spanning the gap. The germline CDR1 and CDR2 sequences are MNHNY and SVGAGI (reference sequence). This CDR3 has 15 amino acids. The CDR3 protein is CASSYSGQAGGEQFF. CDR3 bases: TGTGCCAGCAGTTACTCGGGACAGGCGGGAGGTGAGCAGTTCTTC.

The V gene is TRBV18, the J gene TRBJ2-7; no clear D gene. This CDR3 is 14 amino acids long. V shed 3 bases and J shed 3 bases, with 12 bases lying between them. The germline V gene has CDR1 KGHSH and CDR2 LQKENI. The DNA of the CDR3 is TGTGCCAGCTCACCTGGGGTTGGCGGCTACGAGCAGTACTTC. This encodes CASSPGVGGYEQYF.

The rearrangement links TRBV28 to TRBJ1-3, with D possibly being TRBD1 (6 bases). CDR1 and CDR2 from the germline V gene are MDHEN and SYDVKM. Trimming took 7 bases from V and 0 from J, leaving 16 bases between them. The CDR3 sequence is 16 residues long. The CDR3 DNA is TGTGCCAGCAAAGATTGGACAGCTTTCTCTGGAAACACCATATATTTT. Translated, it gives CASKDWTAFSGNTIYF.

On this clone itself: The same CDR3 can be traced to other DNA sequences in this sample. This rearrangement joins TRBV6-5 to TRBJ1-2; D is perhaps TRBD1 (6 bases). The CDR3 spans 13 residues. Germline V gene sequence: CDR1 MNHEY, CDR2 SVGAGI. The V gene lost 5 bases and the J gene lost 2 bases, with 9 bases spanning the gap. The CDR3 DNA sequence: TGTGCCAGCAGTCACAGGGAGAACTATGGCTACACCTTC. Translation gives CASSHRENYGYTF.